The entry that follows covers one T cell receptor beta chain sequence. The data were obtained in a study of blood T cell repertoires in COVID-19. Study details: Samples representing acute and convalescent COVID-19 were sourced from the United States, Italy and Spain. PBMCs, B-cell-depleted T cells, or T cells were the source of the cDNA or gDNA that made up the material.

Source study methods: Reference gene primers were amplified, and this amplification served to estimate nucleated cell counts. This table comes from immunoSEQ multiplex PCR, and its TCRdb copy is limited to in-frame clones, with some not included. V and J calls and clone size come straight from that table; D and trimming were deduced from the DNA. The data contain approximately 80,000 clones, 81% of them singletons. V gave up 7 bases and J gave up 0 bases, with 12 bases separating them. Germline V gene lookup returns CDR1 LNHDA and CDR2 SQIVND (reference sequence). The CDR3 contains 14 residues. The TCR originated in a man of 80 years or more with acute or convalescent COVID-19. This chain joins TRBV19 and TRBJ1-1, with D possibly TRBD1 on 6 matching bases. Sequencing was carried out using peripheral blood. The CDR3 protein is CASTANRVNTEAFF. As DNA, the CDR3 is TGTGCCAGTACAGCAAACAGGGTGAACACTGAAGCTTTCTTT.